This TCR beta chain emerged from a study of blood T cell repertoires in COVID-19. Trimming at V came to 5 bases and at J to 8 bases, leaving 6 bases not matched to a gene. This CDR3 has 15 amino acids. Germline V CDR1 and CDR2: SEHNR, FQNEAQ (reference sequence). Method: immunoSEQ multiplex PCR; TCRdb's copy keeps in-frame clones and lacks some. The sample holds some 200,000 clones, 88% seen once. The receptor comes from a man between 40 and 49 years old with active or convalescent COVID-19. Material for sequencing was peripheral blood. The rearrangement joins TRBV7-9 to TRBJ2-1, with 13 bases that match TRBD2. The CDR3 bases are TGTGCCAGCAGCCAAAGGACTAGCGGGGGCGATGAGCAGTTCTTC. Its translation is CASSQRTSGGDEQFF.